This TCR beta chain is drawn from a study of cytomegalovirus exposure and HLA in healthy donors. Study-wide points: Researchers reported in a later analysis that a missense DCLRE1C variant was tied to TCR beta V- and J-gene trimming.

Germline CDR1 SGHRS, CDR2 YFSETQ. This CDR3 has 17 amino acids. J was trimmed by 3 bases and V by 2 bases; bases with no gene match: 3. A single count supports this clone. The target antigen is unknown. The PCR used 60 Vbeta and 13 Jbeta primers. TCRdb's copy holds only in-frame clones and misses some; the assay was immunoSEQ multiplex PCR. The table has more than 90,000 clones, approximately 79% seen once. The TCR was taken from a man over 45 in good health and CMV-seropositive. The sequenced sample consisted of PBMCs. This chain joins TRBV5-1 and TRBJ2-2; TRBD2 aligns across 14 bases. CDR3 loop: CASSFPGLAGDTGELFF. CDR3 nucleotide sequence: TGCGCCAGCAGCTTTCCGGGACTAGCGGGGGACACCGGGGAGCTGTTTTTT.